The 22 T cell receptor beta chains below were found in one sample sequenced in a study of blood T cell repertoires in COVID-19. The data were produced by immunoSEQ multiplex PCR, yet TCRdb's version contains in-frame clones alone and is incomplete. The table lists over 35,000 clones, 90% of them singletons. Material for sequencing was peripheral blood. Receptors were obtained from a man between 65 and 85 years old with active COVID-19.

This rearrangement joins TRBV10-1 to TRBJ2-2, with 9 bases lining up with TRBD1. The trim removed 7 bases at V and 5 bases at J, leaving 11 bases unmatched. This CDR3 is 16 amino acids long. Germline lookup yields CDR1 WNHNN and CDR2 SYGVQD (reference sequence). This CDR3 reads CASKSRTGEETGELFF. The CDR3 nucleotides read TGCGCCAGCAAATCCCGGACAGGGGAGGAAACCGGGGAGCTGTTTTTT.

The chain carries TRBV7-2 and TRBJ2-2; TRBD2 agrees at 14 bases. Unmatched junction bases numbered 5, after V lost 6 bases and J lost 5 bases. The germline gives CDR1 SGHTA, CDR2 FQGNSA. CDR3 length: 16 amino acids. In DNA form, the CDR3 reads TGTGCCAGCAGATACGGGACTAGCGGGAGAACCGGGGAGCTGTTTTTT. Protein sequence: CASRYGTSGRTGELFF.

The chain has TRBV18 and TRBJ1-2; 9 bases line up with TRBD1. Per germline, CDR1 KGHSH and CDR2 LQKENI. V shed 5 bases and J 4 bases; nucleotides not matched to a gene: 5. This CDR3 is built from 14 residues. The CDR3 region has the DNA TGTGCCAGCTCAGCGGGACAGGGTAGCTATGGCTACACCTTC. It specifies CASSAGQGSYGYTF.

The chain employs TRBV18 and TRBJ2-5; TRBD1 aligns across 8 bases. This CDR3 is 17 amino acids long. The ends lost 0 bases at V and 3 bases at J; junction bases unmatched: 9. The V gene's germline CDR1 is KGHSH and CDR2 LQKENI. The CDR3 sequence: CASSPPRGRGPKETQYF. The CDR3 DNA sequence: TGTGCCAGCTCACCACCCCGGGGCAGGGGGCCGAAAGAGACCCAGTACTTC.

The chain is built from TRBV6-2 or TRBV6-3 and TRBJ2-1, with 10 bases fitting TRBD2. V shed 4 bases, J shed 10 bases, and the junction held 10 bases outside the gene matches. Germline loops: CDR1 MNHEY, CDR2 SVGEGT. The CDR3 consists of 15 residues. CDR3 nucleotides: TGTGCCAGCAGTTTTACTAGCGGGGTGGGGGAGGAGCAGTTCTTC. As protein: CASSFTSGVGEEQFF.

This clone has only a few counts. This chain links TRBV19 with TRBJ2-1, with TRBD2 matching over 10 bases. Per germline, CDR1 LNHDA and CDR2 SQIVND (reference sequence). Unmatched junction bases numbered 1, after V lost 4 bases and J lost 7 bases. The CDR3 spans 13 residues. CDR3 region: CASSSSGRNEQFF. CDR3 DNA: TGTGCCAGTAGTAGTAGCGGGAGGAATGAGCAGTTCTTC.

The CDR3 loop reads CASRITGASNQPQHF. The CDR3 DNA reads as TGCGCCAGCAGAATCACAGGGGCGAGCAATCAGCCCCAGCATTTT. V is TRBV4-1 and J is TRBJ1-5; 7 nucleotides match TRBD1. The V segment lost 6 bases and the J segment 1 base; nucleotides outside the gene matches: 6. The V gene's germline CDR1 is MGHRA and CDR2 YSYEKL. This CDR3 has 15 residues.

This clone is a singleton in its sample. V usage is TRBV6-2 or TRBV6-3 and J usage is TRBJ2-4, with D perhaps matching TRBD2 (6 bases). Per the germline V gene, CDR1 is MNHEY and CDR2 is SVGEGT. V lost 4 bases, J lost 7 bases, and 14 bases lay in between. The CDR3 sequence is 14 residues long. In nucleotides, the CDR3 is TGTGCCAGCAGTTTGGGATGGGGGGTGAACATTCAGTACTTC. This gives the protein CASSLGWGVNIQYF.

The chain couples TRBV7-9 to TRBJ2-2, with 7 nucleotides matching TRBD1. The trim removed 5 bases at V and 6 bases at J, leaving 15 bases unmatched. This CDR3 has 17 amino acids. The germline V gene encodes CDR1 SEHNR and CDR2 FQNEAQ (reference sequence). Written as DNA, the CDR3 is TGTGCCAGCAGCCCAGCCCGAACCAGGGGGTTCCCCGGGGAGCTGTTTTTT. Translated, it gives CASSPARTRGFPGELFF.

V gene TRBV7-2 combines with J gene TRBJ2-7, with 9 bases aligning to TRBD2. The CDR3 spans 15 residues. Unmatched junction bases numbered 4, after V lost 1 base and J lost 3 bases. CDR1 is SGHTA, CDR2 FQGNSA, per germline. The CDR3 spells CASSLGASGIYEQYF. CDR3 in DNA: TGTGCCAGCAGCTTAGGGGCTAGCGGGATCTACGAGCAGTACTTC.

The chain combines TRBV12-5 with TRBJ2-5, with TRBD1 matching 7 bases. The ends lost 5 bases at V and 4 bases at J; junction bases unmatched: 10. Germline CDR1 reads LGHNT; CDR2 reads FRNRAP. The CDR3 sequence is 15 residues long. The CDR3 spells CASGGGTGEGETQYF. CDR3 bases: TGTGCTAGTGGTGGGGGAACAGGGGAAGGAGAGACCCAGTACTTC.

The J gene is TRBJ2-1, the V gene TRBV28; 7 nucleotides align to TRBD2. Germline values: CDR1 MDHEN, CDR2 SYDVKM. The CDR3 contains 16 residues. The V gene end was trimmed by 1 base and the J gene end by 5 bases; junction bases not matched to a gene: 8. The CDR3 sequence is CASSLFVSGTHNEQFF. CDR3 DNA: TGTGCCAGCAGTTTATTTGTCAGCGGGACCCACAATGAGCAGTTCTTC.

The chain is built from TRBV9 and TRBJ2-5; 8 bases line up with TRBD1. J was trimmed by 4 bases and V by 1 base; bases with no gene match: 3. This CDR3 has 14 amino acids. CDR1 is SGDLS and CDR2 is YYNGEE in the germline V gene. DNA of the CDR3: TGTGCCAGCAGCGTACAGGGGGCTGGAGAGACCCAGTACTTC. As protein: CASSVQGAGETQYF.

This chain links TRBV7-2 with TRBJ1-1; D remains unclear. Germline values: CDR1 SGHTA, CDR2 FQGNSA. Between the trimmed V and J ends, which lost 3 bases and 0 bases, there was a span of 8 bases. The CDR3 is 14 amino acids. CDR3 protein: CASSFGLLNTEAFF. CDR3 nucleotides: TGTGCCAGCAGCTTTGGACTCTTGAACACTGAAGCTTTCTTT. The whole variable domain, filled in from reference TRBV7-2 and TRBJ1-1, reads GAGVSQSPSNKVTEKGKDVELRCDPISGHTALYWYRQSLGQGLEFLIYFQGNSAPDKSGLPSDRFSAERTGGSVSTLTIQRTQQEDSAVYLCASSFGLLNTEAFFGQGTRLTVV.

V and J are TRBV6-1 and TRBJ2-7; 13 nucleotides agree with TRBD2. CDR1 is MNHNS, CDR2 SASEGT, per germline. The CDR3 length is 15 residues. The J segment lost 5 bases and the V segment lost 1 base, leaving 2 bases of the junction unmatched. CDR3: CASSEGTSGGHEQYF. The CDR3 DNA is TGTGCCAGCAGTGAAGGGACTAGCGGGGGCCACGAGCAGTACTTC.

The rearrangement joins TRBV6-2 or TRBV6-3 to TRBJ2-1; D is uncertain. Germline CDR1 MNHEY, CDR2 SVGEGT. V was pared by 6 bases and J by 10 bases, with 10 bases between. This CDR3 has 11 residues. The CDR3 loop is CASSPPGEQFF. Written as DNA, the CDR3 is TGTGCCAGCAGCCCCCCCGGGGAGCAGTTCTTC.

This sequence joins TRBV24-1 and TRBJ2-2; maybe TRBD2 (7 bases). The CDR3 sequence is 13 residues long. The germline CDR1 and CDR2 sequences are KGHDR and SFDVKD. Trimming took 5 bases from V and 6 from J, leaving 9 bases between them. The CDR3 is CATSVGGPGELFF. CDR3 nucleotide sequence: TGTGCCACCAGTGTGGGGGGGCCCGGGGAGCTGTTTTTT.

The V and J genes are TRBV14 and TRBJ1-3; 10 nucleotides agree with TRBD1. After removal of 4 bases from V and 3 bases from J, the junction contained 6 bases not matched to a gene. The germline V gene encodes CDR1 SGHDN and CDR2 FVKESK. CDR3 length equals 16 residues. The CDR3 here is CASSLTGGAYGNTIYF. The CDR3, as DNA: TGTGCCAGCAGCCTGACAGGGGGCGCCTATGGAAACACCATATATTTT.

Notes on this clone: Other DNA sequences in this specimen translate into the identical CDR3. The chain uses TRBV28 and TRBJ1-2; D not certain. Germline lookup yields CDR1 MDHEN and CDR2 SYDVKM. The CDR3 contains 13 residues. V was clipped by 6 bases and J by 5 bases, with 13 bases between them. The CDR3 nucleotides are TGTGCCAGCAGCAATCCGGAGGGATATGGCTACACCTTC. As protein: CASSNPEGYGYTF.

The chain couples TRBV9 to TRBJ1-3; D unresolved. V was trimmed by 4 bases and J by 0 bases, leaving 8 bases between them. The CDR3 covers 14 residues. Germline CDR1 is SGDLS and CDR2 is YYNGEE. The CDR3 bases are TGTGCCAGCAGCCCTAGTAACTCTGGAAACACCATATATTTT. Translation: CASSPSNSGNTIYF.

The chain carries TRBV28 and TRBJ2-5; 7 bases are a match to TRBD1. J lost 3 bases, V lost 3 bases, and 7 bases had no gene match. This CDR3 has 15 amino acids. The V gene's germline CDR1 is MDHEN and CDR2 SYDVKM. The CDR3 bases are TGTGCCAGCAGTTTTACAGGGGCACGGGAAGAGACCCAGTACTTC. Its translation is CASSFTGAREETQYF. The full variable domain, with the rest looked up from reference TRBV28 and TRBJ2-5, is DVKVTQSSRYLVKRTGEKVFLECVQDMDHENMFWYRQDPGLGLRLIYFSYDVKMKEKGDIPEGYSVSREKKERFSLILESASTNQTSMYLCASSFTGAREETQYFGPGTRLLVL.

The chain employs TRBV15 and TRBJ2-1; 10 bases are shared with TRBD2. Germline V gene data show CDR1 as LNHNV and CDR2 as YYDKDF (reference sequence). The ends lost 1 base at V and 4 bases at J; junction bases unmatched: 4. This CDR3 comprises 16 residues. This CDR3 is CATSRGQAGGYNEQFF. Written as DNA, the CDR3 is TGTGCCACCAGCAGAGGGCAAGCGGGGGGGTACAATGAGCAGTTCTTC.